A single T cell receptor beta chain is shown here with its context. Individuals drawn from 24 US areas were about 18 to 95 years old. Donors were grouped by their self-reported clinical history. The data were taken from a study of blood T cell repertoires in COVID-19. For the study at large: PBMCs, B-cell-depleted T cells, or T cells provided the cDNA or gDNA that made up the material.

Data came from immunoSEQ multiplex PCR; TCRdb stores just in-frame clones and leaves some out. The table has 350,000 or so clones, around 86% seen once. Trimming took off 3 bases at V and 5 bases at J, with 13 bases between the two ends. The CDR3 has 13 amino acids. The germline V gene has CDR1 SQVTM and CDR2 ANQGSEA. The gene calls are TRBV29-1 and TRBJ1-1; tentative D call: TRBD1 (5 bases). The clonotype originates from a woman between 35 and 50 years old with acute COVID-19. Sequencing used PBMCs or T cells enriched from blood (not recorded which). CDR3 nucleotide sequence: TGCAGCGTTGAGGCCAGGGTCAGGACTGAAGCTTTCTTT. Its protein is CSVEARVRTEAFF. The whole variable domain, filled in from reference TRBV29-1 and TRBJ1-1, reads SAVISQKPSRDICQRGTSLTIQCQVDSQVTMMFWYRQQPGQSLTLIATANQGSEATYESGFVIDKFPISRPNLTFSTLTVSNMSPEDSSIYLCSVEARVRTEAFFGQGTRLTVV.